What follows are 10 T cell receptor beta chains derived from one specimen sequenced in a study of vaccination and CD4 T cells after COVID-19. The Oncomine TCR Beta short-read assay was applied to DNA of cultured CD4+ T cells. TCRdb passed the PCR reads through MiXCR, listing each CDR3 protein once. The sample shows 9,100 or so distinct CDR3 sequences, 40% to 65% of them seen only once. The treatment was: approximately nine-day PBMC culture with coronavirus spike peptide pools or control peptides (ViraFEST assay). These TCRs' antigens remain unknown. Sequencing was performed on CD4+ T cells from blood, cultured in vitro. Source of these receptors: a human donor who had recovered from COVID-19.

The V call is TRBV19, the J call TRBJ1-1; unclear D gene. Germline loops: CDR1 LNHDA, CDR2 SQIVND (reference sequence). Trimming shortened V by 5 bases and J by 4 bases, and 20 bases separated the two germline ends. The CDR3 runs to 16 residues. In nucleotides, the CDR3 is TGTGCCAGTAGTCCCCACTGGGCGAGCATGGGCACTGAAGCTTTCTTT. Residues: CASSPHWASMGTEAFF.

This chain uses TRBV6-5 with TRBJ2-2, with D hard to call. Germline CDR1 reads MNHEY; CDR2 reads SVGAGI. Trimming stripped 4 bases from V and 4 bases from J, with 19 bases between. CDR3 size: 17 residues. CDR3 region: CASSLEPAAVSTGELFF. The DNA for the CDR3 is TGTGCCAGCAGTTTAGAGCCCGCAGCAGTGAGCACCGGGGAGCTGTTTTTT.

The chain joins TRBV5-4 to TRBJ2-1, with 8 bases aligning to TRBD1. This CDR3 comprises 15 residues. Per germline, CDR1 SGHNT and CDR2 YYREEE (reference sequence). V lost 4 bases, J lost 5 bases, and 8 bases stayed unmatched. CDR3 nucleotide sequence: TGTGCCAGCAGCCTTCCGGGACAGGTGGACAATGAGCAGTTCTTC. As protein: CASSLPGQVDNEQFF.

This clonotype occurred once. The chain employs TRBV10-3 and TRBJ1-2; 8 nucleotides line up with TRBD1. The CDR3 is 14 residues long. The V and J ends lost 6 bases and 4 bases, in that order; junction bases with no gene match: 7. CDR1 ENHRY and CDR2 SYGVKD come from the germline V gene. The CDR3 nucleotides are TGTGCCATCAGCGAACAGGGGGGTGGCTATGGCTACACCTTC. Translating gives CAISEQGGGYGYTF.

The chain joins TRBV20-1 to TRBJ2-5, with no clear D. Germline-derived CDR1 and CDR2 are DFQATT and SNEGSKA (reference sequence). CDR3 length: 12 residues. V shed 0 bases and J shed 4 bases, with 6 bases lying between them. For the CDR3, the DNA is TGCAGTGCTAGAGATTATCGAGAGACCCAGTACTTC. Translation: CSARDYRETQYF.

This clonotype came up a few times. The chain combines TRBV7-2 with TRBJ1-5; D uncertain. Looked up from germline, CDR1 is SGHTA and CDR2 is FQGNSA. CDR3 length: 13 residues. V gave up 3 bases and J gave up 5 bases, with 8 bases separating them. The CDR3 loop reads CASSLRRDQPQHF. The CDR3 DNA reads TGTGCCAGCAGCTTGCGGAGGGATCAGCCCCAGCATTTT.

This clonotype was seen only a few times. The chain has TRBV6-5 and TRBJ2-7; TRBD2 matches 9 bases. The V gene's germline CDR1 is MNHEY and CDR2 SVGAGI. The CDR3 loop spans 14 amino acids. V dropped 6 bases and J dropped 6; count of bases not matched to a gene: 9. The CDR3 spells CASRYEREASEQYF. The CDR3 DNA is TGTGCCAGCAGGTACGAGCGGGAGGCAAGCGAGCAGTACTTC.

The chain couples TRBV7-9 to TRBJ1-1; perhaps TRBD1 as D (6 bases). The CDR3 is made up of 13 amino acids. V was shortened by 7 bases and J by 1 base, with 10 bases between the two germline ends. Germline V gene data show CDR1 as SEHNR and CDR2 as FQNEAQ (reference sequence). This chain's CDR3 is CASKAGANTEAFF. CDR3 coding DNA: TGTGCCAGCAAGGCAGGGGCGAACACTGAAGCTTTCTTT.

The J gene is TRBJ2-5, the V gene TRBV10-3; possibly TRBD2 for D (5 bases). The CDR3 contains 14 residues. The ends were cut back, 4 bases at V and 9 bases at J, with 18 bases in the middle. Germline assignment: CDR1 ENHRY and CDR2 SYGVKD. This chain's CDR3 is CAISAPGRTEAQYF. The CDR3 DNA reads as TGTGCCATCAGTGCCCCGGGCCGAACGGAGGCCCAGTACTTC.

V and J are TRBV7-3 and TRBJ2-5, with D unresolved. The CDR3 contains 13 residues. The V end lost 5 bases, the J end lost 8 bases, and 15 bases lay between the germline ends. From germline, CDR1 is SGHTA and CDR2 FQGTGA. The DNA for the CDR3 is TGTGCCAGCAGCACGACAATGATGGGAACCCAGTACTTC. Amino acids: CASSTTMMGTQYF.